Below are 20 T cell receptor beta chains sequenced from a single sample in a study of shared clonotypes between healthy human individuals. TCRdb keeps only in-frame clones here, not all; method: immunoSEQ multiplex PCR. The repertoire holds some 1 million clones, under 80% seen once, with over 1.3% in the top ten. Sequencing was done on a sample of memory CD4+ T cells sorted from blood. Subset: CD45RA-negative fraction. These TCRs come from a man younger than 30 in good health.

This clone appeared a few times. This rearrangement joins TRBV7-3 to TRBJ2-7; weak D call: TRBD2 (5 bases). The CDR3 has 15 residues. Germline V gene lookup returns CDR1 SGHTA and CDR2 FQGTGA. Trimming took 5 bases from V and 0 from J, leaving 14 bases between them. The CDR3 DNA sequence: TGTGCCAGCAGCCTTGAAGCCGGGGACTCCTACGAGCAGTACTTC. Amino acids: CASSLEAGDSYEQYF.

This chain's CDR3 is CASSYSNTPTRNEQFF. The CDR3 region has the DNA TGTGCCAGCAGTTACTCGAATACGCCGACCCGCAATGAGCAGTTCTTC. The chain links TRBV6-5 to TRBJ2-1; D is undetermined. CDR1 and CDR2 from the germline V gene are MNHEY and SVGAGI. The CDR3 length is 16 residues. V lost 0 bases, J lost 6 bases, and 15 bases lay in between.

The rearrangement uses TRBV6-1 and TRBJ1-2; the D gene is possibly TRBD1 (6 bases). V dropped 4 bases and J dropped 2 bases, with 11 bases sitting between them. The CDR3 contains 14 residues. Germline assignment: CDR1 MNHNS and CDR2 SASEGT. As DNA, the CDR3 is TGTGCCAGCAGTGCCGAACAGGGAAACTATGGCTACACCTTC. It encodes CASSAEQGNYGYTF.

V and J are TRBV5-1 and TRBJ1-2; D is ambiguous. Deletions cut 0 bases from V and 3 bases from J, with 6 bases between. Germline CDR1 reads SGHRS; CDR2 reads YFSETQ. This CDR3 spans 13 amino acids. CDR3 DNA: TGCGCCAGCAGCTTGGGACCGCACTATGGCTACACCTTC. It encodes CASSLGPHYGYTF.

This chain connects TRBV29-1 to TRBJ2-5; D uncertain. This CDR3 is built from 15 residues. Germline-derived CDR1 and CDR2 are SQVTM and ANQGSEA. The V end lost 4 bases, the J end lost 3 bases, and 18 bases lay between the germline ends. The CDR3 loop reads CSVGFLDLRKETQYF. In nucleotides, the CDR3 is TGCAGCGTTGGGTTCTTGGACCTACGAAAAGAGACCCAGTACTTC.

This clone was recorded a few times. Other DNA sequences from this sample encode an identical CDR3 as well. This sequence joins TRBV27 and TRBJ2-6, with D unclear. CDR1 and CDR2 (germline): MNHEY, SMNVEV (reference sequence). With 8 bases removed from V and 2 bases from J, the gap between germline ends came to 7 bases. CDR3 size: 13 residues. The DNA for the CDR3 is TGTGCCAGCGGCCGGGCTGGGGCCAACGTCCTGACTTTC. Translating it yields CASGRAGANVLTF.

This chain connects TRBV29-1 to TRBJ1-4, with unresolved D. V lost 6 bases and J lost 7, with 12 bases in between. The CDR3 totals 12 residues. Germline V gene sequence: CDR1 SQVTM, CDR2 ANQGSEA. As DNA, the CDR3 is TGCAGCGTCGGCGAGAACAGTGAAAAACTGTTTTTT. This gives the protein CSVGENSEKLFF.

This clone turned up a few times. The chain combines TRBV30 with TRBJ1-1; possibly TRBD1 for D (6 bases). V gave up 7 bases and J gave up 1 base, with 16 bases separating them. This CDR3 region has 14 residues. Germline lookup yields CDR1 GTSNPN and CDR2 SVGIG (reference sequence). The CDR3 protein is CASNIDRPNTEAFF. The CDR3 bases are TGTGCCTCCAACATCGACAGGCCGAACACTGAAGCTTTCTTT.

This clone has only a few counts. The same CDR3 arises from other DNA sequences in this sample as well. J is TRBJ1-1 and V is TRBV10-3; TRBD1 agrees at 9 bases. This CDR3 has 15 residues. The V and J ends lost 6 bases and 0 bases, in that order; junction bases with no gene match: 5. In germline, CDR1 is ENHRY, CDR2 SYGVKD. CDR3 in amino acids: CAISRTGDMNTEAFF. The CDR3 DNA reads TGTGCCATCAGCAGGACAGGGGACATGAACACTGAAGCTTTCTTT.

This clone was seen more than once but under ten times. The chain combines TRBV5-1 with TRBJ2-5, with TRBD2 matching over 13 bases. Unmatched junction bases numbered 8, after V lost 4 bases and J lost 5 bases. The CDR3 contains 16 residues. Germline-derived CDR1 and CDR2 are SGHRS and YFSETQ. CDR3 in DNA: TGCGCCAGCAGCCTCGGACTAGCGGGGGCGGGGGAGACCCAGTACTTC. It specifies CASSLGLAGAGETQYF.

V usage is TRBV5-1 and J usage is TRBJ2-3; tentative D call: TRBD1 (6 bases). Between the trimmed V and J ends, which lost 3 bases and 6 bases, there was a span of 14 bases. The germline gives CDR1 SGHRS, CDR2 YFSETQ. The CDR3 covers 14 residues. The CDR3 spells CASSYRDTRDTQYF. The CDR3 DNA follows: TGCGCCAGCAGCTACCGGGACACACGGGATACGCAGTATTTT.

The rearrangement links TRBV7-9 to TRBJ2-1; D is uncertain. From germline, CDR1 is SEHNR and CDR2 FQNEAQ (reference sequence). The V end was cut by 5 bases, the J end by 8 bases, with 10 bases between. CDR3 length equals 12 residues. The CDR3 region is CASSREVYEQFF. For the CDR3, the DNA is TGTGCCAGCAGCCGCGAGGTTTATGAGCAGTTCTTC.

V and J are TRBV6-1 and TRBJ2-7; D may be TRBD1 (5 bases). Germline V CDR1 and CDR2: MNHNS, SASEGT. CDR3 length: 12 residues. The ends were cut back, 6 bases at V and 8 bases at J, with 14 bases in the middle. CDR3 protein: CASSQGRTKQYF. CDR3 nucleotide sequence: TGTGCCAGCAGCCAAGGACGGACAAAGCAGTACTTC.

The gene calls are TRBV4-3 and TRBJ2-1; 8 bases fit TRBD2. Germline lookup yields CDR1 LGHNA and CDR2 YSLEER. The V and J ends lost 1 base and 8 bases, in that order; junction bases with no gene match: 7. This CDR3 contains 15 residues. CDR3 protein: CASSQGSSGGDEQFF. The CDR3 nucleotides read TGCGCCAGCAGCCAAGGGTCCAGCGGGGGAGATGAGCAGTTCTTC.

This clone was observed a few times. The chain carries TRBV7-8 and TRBJ1-5; D ambiguous. The CDR3 totals 14 residues. Per germline, CDR1 SGHVS and CDR2 FQNEAQ. V lost 8 bases and J 0 bases, leaving 11 bases between the germline ends. CDR3: CASQRGYSNQPQHF. The CDR3 nucleotides are TGTGCCAGCCAACGGGGATATAGCAATCAGCCCCAGCATTTT.

The chain combines TRBV7-8 with TRBJ1-2; possibly TRBD1 for D (5 bases). The CDR3 loop spans 15 amino acids. The V end lost 1 base, the J end lost 7 bases, and 16 bases lay between the germline ends. Germline values: CDR1 SGHVS, CDR2 FQNEAQ. The CDR3 nucleotides read TGTGCCAGCAGCTTAGGGGGTCAGACCGGGGGTGGCTACACCTTC. This translates into CASSLGGQTGGGYTF.

The sample holds a few counts of this clone. The rearrangement links TRBV29-1 to TRBJ2-1, with 12 bases fitting TRBD2. The CDR3 has 18 residues. V shed 5 bases, J shed 0 bases, and the junction held 11 bases outside the gene matches. Germline CDR1 and CDR2: SQVTM and ANQGSEA. CDR3 sequence reads: CSVSGTSGYGSSYNEQFF. The CDR3 DNA follows: TGCAGCGTTAGCGGGACTAGCGGGTATGGGAGCTCCTACAATGAGCAGTTCTTC.

This clone is a singleton in its sample. The chain joins TRBV5-1 to TRBJ1-2, with a weak D call TRBD1 (5 bases). With 0 bases removed from V and 2 bases from J, the gap between germline ends came to 11 bases. The CDR3 is 15 residues long. CDR1 is SGHRS, CDR2 YFSETQ, per germline. CDR3 in DNA: TGCGCCAGCAGCTTGGCCCCCCGACAGAACTATGGCTACACCTTC. Protein product: CASSLAPRQNYGYTF.

The rearrangement links TRBV30 to TRBJ1-5, with D unclear. CDR1 is GTSNPN and CDR2 is SVGIG in the germline V gene (reference sequence). There are 13 residues in the CDR3. V lost 1 base, J lost 3 bases, and 7 bases lay in between. The CDR3 DNA follows: TGTGCCTGGAGTGCCGGGTTCAATCAGCCCCAGCATTTT. It codes for CAWSAGFNQPQHF.

V is TRBV5-4 and J is TRBJ1-2; D is uncertain. This CDR3 contains 13 residues. V lost 5 bases, J lost 1 base, and 9 bases lay in between. Germline assignment: CDR1 SGHNT and CDR2 YYREEE (reference sequence). The CDR3 loop reads CASSRLDNYGYTF. DNA for the CDR3: TGTGCCAGCAGTCGGTTGGATAACTATGGCTACACCTTC.